This T cell receptor beta chain was captured by sequencing in a study of technical replicates of blood from several donors. V shed 0 bases and J shed 5 bases, with 11 bases lying between them. The CDR3 is 14 amino acids. Germline V gene data show CDR1 as MGHRA and CDR2 as YSYEKL. This table comes from immunoSEQ multiplex PCR, and its TCRdb copy is limited to in-frame clones, with some not included. The table has roughly 72,000 clones, 93% seen once. The origin of this receptor is a human donor in good health. This chain links TRBV4-1 with TRBJ2-7; a possible D gene is TRBD2 (6 bases). Sequences were obtained from T cells isolated from PBMCs. The CDR3 sequence is CASSQEPGLDEQYF. The CDR3 DNA follows: TGCGCCAGCAGCCAAGAGCCGGGACTCGACGAGCAGTACTTC.